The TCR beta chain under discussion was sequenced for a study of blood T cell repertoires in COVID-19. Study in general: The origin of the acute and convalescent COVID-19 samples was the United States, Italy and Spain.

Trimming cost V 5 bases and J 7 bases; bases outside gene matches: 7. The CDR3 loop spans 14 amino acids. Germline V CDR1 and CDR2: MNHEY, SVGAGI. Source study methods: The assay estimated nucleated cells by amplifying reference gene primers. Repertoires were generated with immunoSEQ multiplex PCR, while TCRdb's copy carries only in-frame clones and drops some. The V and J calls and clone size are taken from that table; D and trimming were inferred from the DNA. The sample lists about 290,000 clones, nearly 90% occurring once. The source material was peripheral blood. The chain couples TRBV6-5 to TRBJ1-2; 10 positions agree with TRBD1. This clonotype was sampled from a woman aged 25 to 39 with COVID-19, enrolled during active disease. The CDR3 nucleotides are TGTGCCAGCAGTCTATCCCGGGACAGGGGTGGCTACACCTTC. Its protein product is CASSLSRDRGGYTF.